The next 14 T cell receptor beta chains were all read from a single sample in a study of prognosis after radiotherapy for stage I lung cancer. Two-round multiplex PCR, the amplification method, yielded TCR beta CDR3 from genomic DNA. TRBV and TRBJ genes each had their own specific primers in first-round PCR. Using its own MiXCR run on the multiplex PCR reads, TCRdb lists one record per CDR3 protein. The table has about 20,000 distinct CDR3 sequences, roughly 47% seen once. This specimen consisted of PBMCs, obtained before or after stereotactic body radiation therapy (not recorded which). Receptors were obtained from a donor aged 50 or older with non-small cell lung cancer.

This clonotype was observed at least ten times. Here the CDR3 reads CASSLRDSAYEQYF. The CDR3 nucleotides are TGCGCCAGCAGCTTGCGGGACTCCGCCTACGAGCAGTACTTC. The chain has TRBV5-1 and TRBJ2-7, with a possible D match to TRBD2 (6 bases). The V end lost 1 base, the J end lost 2 bases, and 10 bases lay between the germline ends. CDR3 length equals 14 residues. Germline CDR1 is SGHRS and CDR2 is YFSETQ.

This clonotype was observed many times. V is TRBV5-1 and J is TRBJ2-5, with TRBD2 identical over 7 bases. Unmatched junction bases numbered 11, after V lost 4 bases and J lost 5 bases. This CDR3 region has 15 residues. CDR1 and CDR2 (germline): SGHRS, YFSETQ. CDR3 sequence (DNA): TGCGCCAGCAGCGCGAGGAGCGGGATGGGTGAGACCCAGTACTTC. Translation: CASSARSGMGETQYF.

This clonotype was found many times. This sequence joins TRBV18 and TRBJ1-1; 10 bases line up with TRBD1. This CDR3 is 14 amino acids long. Germline V gives CDR1 KGHSH, CDR2 LQKENI. J gave up 8 bases and V 4 bases, and 7 bases lay outside the gene matches. CDR3 bases: TGTGCCAGCTCACTTACGGGACAGGGGACCGAAGCTTTCTTT. It specifies CASSLTGQGTEAFF.

This clonotype was observed at least ten times. The chain combines TRBV29-1 with TRBJ1-2; D gene unclear. From germline, CDR1 is SQVTM and CDR2 ANQGSEA. V was cut by 4 bases and J by 5 bases, with 8 bases left in between. This CDR3 is built from 11 residues. CDR3: CSVVWGYGYTF. In DNA form, the CDR3 reads TGCAGCGTTGTGTGGGGATATGGCTACACCTTC.

This clonotype came up many times. The rearrangement joins TRBV6-1 to TRBJ1-5, with D maybe TRBD1 (6 bases). V was trimmed by 6 bases and J by 10 bases, leaving 22 bases between them. The CDR3 is 15 residues long. Germline V CDR1 and CDR2: MNHNS, SASEGT. This CDR3 reads CASSVTGAGTRPQHF. The CDR3, as DNA: TGTGCCAGCAGCGTGACAGGAGCGGGGACGCGTCCCCAGCATTTT.

This clonotype occurred a few times. The chain uses TRBV10-3 and TRBJ2-5; possibly TRBD2 for D (7 bases). From germline, CDR1 is ENHRY and CDR2 SYGVKD. Trimming removed 3 bases at V and 5 bases at J, with 16 bases between. The CDR3 length is 15 residues. The DNA of the CDR3 is TGTGCCATCAGTGATGAGGGGGGGGCGCGGGAGACCCAGTACTTC. As protein: CAISDEGGARETQYF.

This clonotype was detected many times. The rearrangement uses TRBV4-1 and TRBJ1-6; the D is unclear. The CDR3 consists of 18 residues. With 3 bases removed from V and 0 bases from J, the gap between germline ends came to 15 bases. Germline lookup yields CDR1 MGHRA and CDR2 YSYEKL. CDR3 residues: CASSQGILHGSYNSPLHF. The CDR3 coding sequence is TGCGCCAGCAGCCAGGGGATCCTTCATGGCTCCTATAATTCACCCCTCCACTTT.

CDR3 loop: CASTSLANTGELFF. The CDR3 region has the DNA TGTGCCAGTACGAGCTTAGCGAACACCGGGGAGCTGTTTTTT. The chain carries TRBV19 and TRBJ2-2; D remains ambiguous. V dropped 7 bases and J dropped 0 bases, with 9 bases sitting between them. The CDR3 covers 14 residues. CDR1 and CDR2 (germline): LNHDA, SQIVND (reference sequence).

A word on this clonotype: The junction and the germline gene differ at one end; a read error may be behind it. The chain couples TRBV2 to TRBJ1-5; D is uncertain. Germline CDR1 and CDR2: SNHLY and FYNNEI. This CDR3 is built from 12 residues. CDR3 coding DNA: TGCGCCAGCAGTGAAATAGGGCAGCTCCAGCATTTT. This translates into CASSEIGQLQHF.

J is TRBJ2-5 and V is TRBV7-3; 12 bases are shared with TRBD2. CDR1 SGHTA and CDR2 FQGTGA come from the germline V gene. Trimming at V came to 1 base and at J to 5 bases, leaving 14 bases not matched to a gene. The CDR3 is made up of 19 amino acids. CDR3 in amino acids: CASSLIGASGRADPETQYF. The CDR3 DNA sequence: TGTGCCAGCAGCTTAATAGGGGCTAGCGGGAGGGCAGATCCGGAGACCCAGTACTTC.

CDR3 residues: CASSLIGHGYTF. The CDR3, as DNA: TGTGCCAGCAGTTTAATAGGACATGGCTACACCTTC. V and J are TRBV28 and TRBJ1-2; D is unclear. With 2 bases removed from V and 6 bases from J, the gap between germline ends came to 7 bases. This CDR3 is built from 12 residues. Germline V lookup: CDR1 MDHEN, CDR2 SYDVKM.

This clonotype was found many times. The chain is built from TRBV11-2 and TRBJ2-3; D may match TRBD1 or TRBD2 (5 bases each). CDR1 is SGHAT and CDR2 is FQNNGV in the germline V gene. The CDR3 consists of 11 residues. Deletions cut 3 bases from V and 8 bases from J, with 6 bases between. The CDR3 spells CASSLGTTQYF. CDR3 DNA sequence: TGTGCCAGCAGCTTGGGGACTACGCAGTATTTT.

Remarks on this clonotype: A much larger clone lies a single base off, so this may be a read error. V gene TRBV10-2 combines with J gene TRBJ1-1; D might be TRBD1 (5 bases). The V gene's germline CDR1 is WSHSY and CDR2 SAAADI. This CDR3 contains 13 residues. V was shortened by 4 bases and J by 0 bases, with 6 bases between the two germline ends. CDR3 nucleotides: TGCGCCAGCAGTGTGGACATGAACACTGAAGCTTTCTTT. It encodes CASSVDMNTEAFF.

Notes on this clonotype: Only one base separates this from a far larger clonotype, so it likely reflects a read error. The chain couples TRBV27 to TRBJ1-1; TRBD1 matches at 12 bases. Germline V gene data show CDR1 as MNHEY and CDR2 as SMNVEV (reference sequence). With V trimmed by 11 bases and J by 4 bases, 14 bases remained unmatched. CDR3 length equals 16 residues. As DNA, the CDR3 is TGTGCCTGGAGCGAGGGGACAGGGGGCGCGGTCACTGAAGCTTTCTTT. This translates into CAWSEGTGGAVTEAFF.